This T cell receptor (beta chain) was captured by sequencing in a study of T-cell memory formation after mild COVID-19. Study findings and constraints: Day 15 to 85 contracting clones showed balanced CD4/CD8; later expanders leaned CD4+.

This clonotype was observed a few times. Its target is not known. Germline trimming cut 4 bases from V and 5 bases from J; bases unmatched to any gene: 7. This CDR3 spans 14 amino acids. From germline, CDR1 is SGHRS and CDR2 YFSETQ. TCRdb reanalysed the 5' RACE reads using MiXCR and keeps one entry per CDR3 protein. Among some 410,000 distinct CDR3 sequences listed, about a quarter were seen once. The chain has TRBV5-1 and TRBJ1-1; 8 nucleotides match TRBD1. The sequenced sample was PBMCs or a T cell subset sorted from them (not recorded which). This receptor was taken from an adult woman who had mild COVID-19 (a few samples of this study predate the infection). Cell type and time point are not known. CDR3 DNA sequence: TGCGCCAGCAGCCCGACAGGGGTAGAGACTGAAGCTTTCTTT. As protein: CASSPTGVETEAFF.